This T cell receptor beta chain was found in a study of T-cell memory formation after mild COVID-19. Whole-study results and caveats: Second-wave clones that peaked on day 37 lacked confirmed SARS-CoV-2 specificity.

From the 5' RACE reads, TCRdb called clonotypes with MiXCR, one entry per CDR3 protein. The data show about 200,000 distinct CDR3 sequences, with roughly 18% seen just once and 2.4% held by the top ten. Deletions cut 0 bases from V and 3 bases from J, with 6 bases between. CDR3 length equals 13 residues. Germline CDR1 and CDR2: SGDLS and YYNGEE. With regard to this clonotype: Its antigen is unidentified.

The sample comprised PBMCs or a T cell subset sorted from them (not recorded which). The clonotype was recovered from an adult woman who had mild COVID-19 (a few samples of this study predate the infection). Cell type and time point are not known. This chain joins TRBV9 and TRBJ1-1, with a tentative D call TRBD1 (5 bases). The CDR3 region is CASSVVRDTEAFF. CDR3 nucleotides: TGTGCCAGCAGCGTAGTCAGGGACACTGAAGCTTTCTTT. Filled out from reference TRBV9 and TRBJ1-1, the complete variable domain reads DSGVTQTPKHLITATGQRVTLRCSPRSGDLSVYWYQQSLDQGLQFLIQYYNGEERAKGNILERFSAQQFPDLHSELNLSSLELGDSALYFCASSVVRDTEAFFGQGTRLTVV.